What follows are 9 T cell receptor beta chains derived from one specimen sequenced in a study of beta chain features in type 1 diabetes. Study-level findings and limits: Significant though moderate, a shortening of TCRB CDR3s appeared in all four CD4+ subsets of Type 1 diabetes patients.

These TCRs' antigens remain unknown. The authors reverse transcribed all of the isolated RNA, so sequencing captured expressed TCRB transcripts. This table comes from immunoSEQ multiplex PCR, and its TCRdb copy is limited to in-frame clones, with some not included. This sample has about 640,000 clones, with 9.5% to 15% found just once. Sequencing was done on a sample of naive CD4+ T cells from blood. These receptors were collected from a man aged 25-40 years with type 1 diabetes.

In its sample, this clone was seen a few times. The chain employs TRBV6-5 and TRBJ1-1, with 8 positions matching TRBD1. Germline V gene sequence: CDR1 MNHEY, CDR2 SVGAGI. J was trimmed by 5 bases and V by 5 bases; bases with no gene match: 4. The CDR3 length is 13 residues. The CDR3 DNA follows: TGTGCCAGCAGTGGGAGACAGGGGACTGAAGCTTTCTTT. Translation: CASSGRQGTEAFF.

The chain joins TRBV5-6 to TRBJ1-1; 10 bases agree with TRBD1. The CDR3 consists of 14 residues. From germline, CDR1 is SGHDT and CDR2 YYEEEE. J was trimmed by 11 bases and V by 5 bases; bases with no gene match: 12. CDR3 in DNA: TGTGCCAGCAGGCCCGCCGGGACAGGGGATCTTGCTTTCTTT. Amino acids: CASRPAGTGDLAFF. The full variable domain, rest sourced from reference TRBV5-6 and TRBJ1-1, is DAGVTQSPTHLIKTRGQQVTLRCSPKSGHDTVSWYQQALGQGPQFIFQYYEEEERQRGNFPDRFSGHQFPNYSSELNVNALLLGDSALYLCASRPAGTGDLAFFGQGTRLTVV.

This clone was picked up a small number of times. V usage is TRBV15 and J usage is TRBJ1-2; TRBD1 matches 7 bases. The CDR3 spans 14 residues. V lost 5 bases to trimming and J lost 3 bases; unmatched junction nucleotides: 6. The germline V gene encodes CDR1 LNHNV and CDR2 YYDKDF (reference sequence). The chain's CDR3 is CATSAIQGHYGYTF. CDR3 nucleotides: TGTGCCACCAGCGCAATACAGGGGCACTATGGCTACACCTTC.

This clone showed up just a few times. V gene TRBV4-3 combines with J gene TRBJ1-4; D not resolved. CDR1 is LGHNA, CDR2 YSLEER, per germline. The CDR3 totals 16 residues. Trimming removed 0 bases at V and 5 bases at J, with 13 bases between. The DNA for the CDR3 is TGCGCCAGCAGCCAAGATAGAGGCGTCGGGAATGAAAAACTGTTTTTT. Its protein product is CASSQDRGVGNEKLFF.

This clone was seen a handful of times. The CDR3 here is CASSYRRLNTGELFF. The CDR3 nucleotides are TGTGCCAGCAGTTATCGGAGGCTGAACACCGGGGAGCTGTTTTTT. The genes are TRBV6-5 and TRBJ2-2, with a tentative D call TRBD2 (5 bases). The CDR3 runs 15 residues. Between the trimmed V and J ends, which lost 3 bases and 1 base, there was a span of 9 bases. CDR1 is MNHEY and CDR2 is SVGAGI in the germline V gene.

This clone was seen only a few times. The J gene is TRBJ1-2, the V gene TRBV10-3, with D perhaps TRBD1 (6 bases). V was shortened by 2 bases and J by 0 bases, with 7 bases between the two germline ends. Germline assignment: CDR1 ENHRY and CDR2 SYGVKD. The CDR3 totals 14 residues. The CDR3 here is CAISERQANYGYTF. The CDR3 DNA reads TGTGCCATCAGTGAGAGACAGGCTAACTATGGCTACACCTTC.

This clone was seen more than once but under ten times. The chain uses TRBV6-1 and TRBJ2-3; a weak D match, TRBD2 (7 bases). Trimming took 11 bases from V and 2 from J, leaving 17 bases between them. This CDR3 is 14 amino acids long. Germline CDR1 and CDR2: MNHNS and SASEGT. CDR3 bases: TGTGCCTCGACCGGCGGGGGCAACACAGATACGCAGTATTTT. This sequence encodes CASTGGGNTDTQYF.

In its sample, this clone was seen a few times. The genes are TRBV7-9 and TRBJ1-2; 7 nucleotides agree with TRBD1. Germline assignment: CDR1 SEHNR and CDR2 FQNEAQ (reference sequence). The CDR3 covers 14 residues. The trim removed 5 bases at V and 5 bases at J, leaving 8 bases unmatched. CDR3 in amino acids: CASSVETGWYGYTF. The DNA of the CDR3 is TGTGCCAGCAGCGTAGAGACAGGGTGGTATGGCTACACCTTC.

The sample holds a few counts of this clone. The chain has TRBV29-1 and TRBJ1-5, with 8 positions matching TRBD1. V shed 5 bases, J shed 5 bases, and the junction held 5 bases outside the gene matches. Germline V CDR1 and CDR2: SQVTM, ANQGSEA. This CDR3 is 13 amino acids long. CDR3 sequence reads: CSVRTGRDQPQHF. Written as DNA, the CDR3 is TGCAGCGTTCGGACAGGGAGGGATCAGCCCCAGCATTTT.